The 23 T cell receptor beta chains below all came from one sample that was sequenced in a study of T-cell reconstitution after alpha-beta-depleted transplantation in children (dated by TCRdb to about 2016). Library construction relied on PCR. The sequencing machine was an Illumina HiSeq 2500. TCR library preparation used molecular barcoding, with unique molecular identifiers applied to normalize quantification of the TCRbeta repertoire. TCRdb ran its own pipeline on the public reads, namely fastp trimming at Q25 and MiXCR clone calling, and kept in-frame beta chains. For every CDR3 protein sequence, its rows merge into one entry that carries the most common genes and DNA. Counted in this sample were 500,000 to 600,000 distinct CDR3 sequences; around 20% of them appeared once. The ten top clones hold around 3.3% of the sample. The sequencing used PBMCs from the stem cell graft donor, collected from the stem cell graft. These receptors originate from a human donor who donated a stem cell graft to a child with acute lymphoblastic leukemia.

This chain links TRBV29-1 with TRBJ2-7, with D perhaps TRBD1 (5 bases). V lost 8 bases and J 2 bases, leaving 13 bases between the germline ends. Germline CDR1 and CDR2: SQVTM and ANQGSEA. This CDR3 comprises 12 residues. The CDR3 nucleotides are TGCAGCTTCCAGGGTTCCGCCTACGAGCAGTACTTC. This encodes CSFQGSAYEQYF.

The J gene is TRBJ2-3, the V gene TRBV9, with a tentative D call TRBD1 (5 bases). The CDR3 sequence is 15 residues long. Germline V CDR1 and CDR2: SGDLS, YYNGEE. The V end was cut by 4 bases, the J end by 1 base, with 13 bases between. The DNA of the CDR3 is TGTGCCAGCAGCTCCTGGGGCGCACGCACAGATACGCAGTATTTT. Encoded protein: CASSSWGARTDTQYF.

The V and J genes are TRBV4-1 and TRBJ2-3; 8 bases are a match to TRBD2. V dropped 7 bases and J dropped 3; count of bases not matched to a gene: 12. The V gene's germline CDR1 is MGHRA and CDR2 YSYEKL. This CDR3 is 16 amino acids long. CDR3 coding DNA: TGCGCCAGCACCTACAGCGGGAGAGGTGGAACAGATACGCAGTATTTT. Translating it yields CASTYSGRGGTDTQYF.

The chain couples TRBV29-1 to TRBJ2-5, with a possible D match to TRBD2 (5 bases). Trimming stripped 5 bases from V and 2 bases from J, with 9 bases between. Looked up from germline, CDR1 is SQVTM and CDR2 is ANQGSEA. The length of the CDR3 is 12 residues. The DNA of the CDR3 is TGCAGCGTTCGGGAACTACAAGAGACCCAGTACTTC. Amino acid sequence: CSVRELQETQYF.

This clonotype came up a few times. Mismatch with germline at one junction end may stem from a read error. This chain uses TRBV27 with TRBJ2-7; 8 bases match TRBD2. Germline V CDR1 and CDR2: MNHEY, SMNVEV (reference sequence). The CDR3 has 15 amino acids. This CDR3 reads CASRKGTSEGYEKYF. The CDR3 nucleotides are TGTGCCAGCAGGAAAGGGACTAGTGAGGGATACGAGAAGTACTTC.

This chain joins TRBV27 and TRBJ2-7; D might be TRBD2 (5 bases). CDR1 and CDR2 from the germline V gene are MNHEY and SMNVEV (reference sequence). The CDR3 loop spans 11 amino acids. Trimming stripped 7 bases from V and 4 bases from J, with 8 bases between. CDR3 coding DNA: TGTGCCAGCATACGGGGTTACGAGCAGTACTTC. Translation gives CASIRGYEQYF.

The chain is built from TRBV12-3 or TRBV12-4 and TRBJ1-2; D is unresolved. Trimming took off 4 bases at V and 7 bases at J, with 25 bases between the two ends. This CDR3 spans 17 amino acids. The CDR3 here is CASSSSPFSTASVGYTF. CDR3 nucleotide sequence: TGTGCCAGCAGTTCCTCTCCGTTTTCGACCGCCTCGGTTGGCTACACCTTC.

The table lists this clonotype with a few counts. Germline is not matched at one junction end, which may reflect a read error. The rearrangement links TRBV4-2 to TRBJ2-3, with D perhaps matching TRBD2 (5 bases). The V gene's germline CDR1 is LGHNA and CDR2 YNFKEQ. This CDR3 spans 16 amino acids. As DNA, the CDR3 is TGTGCCAGCAGCCAAGCCGGACTCATATTTAAGGGTCCCGTGAATTTT. Its protein product is CASSQAGLIFKGPVNF.

Note on this clonotype: One junction end disagrees with the germline gene, perhaps due to a read error. This chain uses TRBV5-1 with TRBJ2-6; TRBD2 aligns across 8 bases. Germline V gene lookup returns CDR1 SGHRS and CDR2 YFSETQ. The CDR3 length is 16 residues. This CDR3 is CASKGLVSSGANGLTF. The CDR3 DNA sequence: TGCGCCAGCAAGGGACTAGTATCGTCTGGGGCCAACGGCCTGACTTTC.

The gene calls are TRBV4-2 and TRBJ2-7; 12 bases map to TRBD2. Per the germline V gene, CDR1 is LGHNA and CDR2 is YNFKEQ. J lost 3 bases, V lost 1 base, and 7 bases had no gene match. The CDR3 covers 17 residues. Written as DNA, the CDR3 is TGTGCCAGCAGCCAAGGAACCGGACTAGCGGGATTCTACGAGCAGTACTTC. Translating gives CASSQGTGLAGFYEQYF.

V is TRBV12-3 or TRBV12-4 and J is TRBJ2-5, with TRBD1 matching over 7 bases. The CDR3 is made up of 14 amino acids. Trimming at V came to 8 bases and at J to 5 bases, leaving 11 bases not matched to a gene. As DNA, the CDR3 is TGTGCCAGCCTCTCGACAGGGAAGGGTGAGACCCAGTACTTC. Translated, it gives CASLSTGKGETQYF.

On this clonotype itself: A junction boundary mismatches the germline segment, possibly from a read error. This chain connects TRBV2 to TRBJ2-3; D call uncertain. This CDR3 region has 11 residues. CDR1 SNHLY and CDR2 FYNNEI come from the germline V gene. Here the CDR3 DNA reads TGTGCCTGCAGTAACACAGATACGCAGTATTTT. Translation: CACSNTDTQYF.

This clonotype was seen more than once but under ten times. The chain uses TRBV5-1 and TRBJ1-4, with 10 nucleotides matching TRBD1. The CDR3 contains 15 residues. Germline CDR1 and CDR2: SGHRS and YFSETQ. Trimming at V came to 5 bases and at J to 5 bases, leaving 6 bases not matched to a gene. CDR3 amino acids: CASRGTGDENEKLFF. DNA of the CDR3: TGCGCCAGCAGGGGGACAGGGGATGAAAATGAAAAACTGTTTTTT.

Only a few counts were recorded for this clonotype. The chain is built from TRBV20-1 and TRBJ1-2; 7 positions agree with TRBD1. Germline V CDR1 and CDR2: DFQATT, SNEGSKA (reference sequence). This CDR3 has 14 amino acids. V shed 4 bases, J shed 4 bases, and the junction held 9 bases outside the gene matches. In DNA form, the CDR3 reads TGCAGTGCTACCCCAGGGGGGCGGTCCTATGGCTACACCTTC. Its translation is CSATPGGRSYGYTF.

The V gene is TRBV11-2, the J gene TRBJ2-3, with D perhaps assigned TRBD1 or TRBD2 (5 bases each). Trimming took 3 bases from V and 0 from J, leaving 13 bases between them. Germline V CDR1 and CDR2: SGHAT, FQNNGV. The CDR3 sequence is 16 residues long. The DNA for the CDR3 is TGTGCCAGCAGCTTCGGGGCGAGAAGAAGCACAGATACGCAGTATTTT. This translates into CASSFGARRSTDTQYF.

This clonotype has only a few counts. This chain uses TRBV11-3 with TRBJ2-2; tentatively, D is TRBD2 (6 bases). The CDR3 extends over 14 amino acids. The germline CDR1 and CDR2 sequences are SGHNT and YENEEA. Between the trimmed V and J ends, which lost 5 bases and 3 bases, there was a span of 10 bases. CDR3 loop: CASSVGTYTGELFF. For the CDR3, the DNA is TGTGCCAGCAGCGTCGGGACTTACACCGGGGAGCTGTTTTTT.

J is TRBJ1-2 and V is TRBV15, with 11 bases aligning to TRBD1. Germline V gene lookup returns CDR1 LNHNV and CDR2 YYDKDF (reference sequence). The CDR3 consists of 16 residues. V shed 1 base and J 8 bases; nucleotides not matched to a gene: 9. The CDR3 bases are TGTGCCACCAGCAGAGCATTTGGGACAGGGGGTTCGGGCTACACCTTC. Amino acid sequence: CATSRAFGTGGSGYTF.

This clonotype was seen many times. The V gene is TRBV20-1, the J gene TRBJ2-7; a weak D match, TRBD1 (5 bases). CDR1 is DFQATT and CDR2 is SNEGSKA in the germline V gene (reference sequence). The CDR3 totals 15 residues. Trimming took off 0 bases at V and 7 bases at J, with 19 bases between the two ends. Here the CDR3 reads CSARDPRSQAGEQYF. CDR3 nucleotides: TGCAGTGCTAGAGATCCCCGATCACAGGCTGGTGAGCAGTACTTC.

The chain joins TRBV29-1 to TRBJ1-5; D unresolved. The CDR3 is made up of 12 amino acids. The germline gives CDR1 SQVTM, CDR2 ANQGSEA. The V and J ends lost 4 bases and 3 bases respectively, with 7 bases between them. This CDR3 is CSVAGYNQPQHF. In DNA, the CDR3 is TGCAGCGTTGCCGGCTACAATCAGCCCCAGCATTTT.

The chain links TRBV7-3 to TRBJ2-7; TRBD1 agrees at 8 bases. From germline, CDR1 is SGHTA and CDR2 FQGTGA. The CDR3 has 16 amino acids. V trimming: 0 bases; J trimming: 6 bases; junction bases outside the gene matches: 10. The CDR3 is CASSLTWDRLSVEQYF. CDR3 DNA sequence: TGTGCCAGCAGCTTAACGTGGGACAGGCTCTCAGTCGAGCAGTACTTC.

This clonotype showed up just a few times. The rearrangement links TRBV11-2 to TRBJ2-2; tentative D call: TRBD2 (5 bases). Germline CDR1 reads SGHAT; CDR2 reads FQNNGV. CDR3 size: 15 residues. V was clipped by 1 base and J by 0 bases, with 6 bases between them. This CDR3 is CASSLAGANTGELFF. CDR3 coding DNA: TGTGCCAGCAGCTTAGCCGGGGCGAACACCGGGGAGCTGTTTTTT.

This clonotype was counted a few times. V and J are TRBV10-3 and TRBJ2-1; 10 bases fit TRBD2. V shed 5 bases and J 4 bases; nucleotides not matched to a gene: 5. This CDR3 contains 15 residues. CDR1 is ENHRY, CDR2 SYGVKD, per germline. CDR3 nucleotides: TGTGCCATCAGTACAACTAGCGGGGAGTACAATGAGCAGTTCTTC. Its protein is CAISTTSGEYNEQFF.

Only a few counts were recorded for this clonotype. The chain recombines TRBV2 with TRBJ1-4, with D perhaps TRBD1 (5 bases). The CDR3 is 16 amino acids. The V end was cut by 5 bases, the J end by 4 bases, with 17 bases between. Germline V gene lookup returns CDR1 SNHLY and CDR2 FYNNEI. The CDR3 sequence is CASSPEVPRGNEKLFF. In DNA form, the CDR3 reads TGTGCCAGCAGTCCCGAGGTCCCGAGGGGTAATGAAAAACTGTTTTTT.